A single TCR beta chain is shown here with its context. In the study's own analysis: Nucleated cell counts were estimated from reference gene primer amplification. Only in-frame clones appear in the TCRdb table, and some are missing; sequencing was by immunoSEQ multiplex PCR. V and J calls plus clone size are reproduced from that table; the DNA served to infer D and trimming. This repertoire shows about 70,000 clones, 80% to 85% found once; its top ten account for 1.8%. CDR3 length: 16 amino acids. V was trimmed by 0 bases and J by 4 bases, leaving 17 bases between them. Germline V CDR1 and CDR2: SGHNT, YYREEE (reference sequence). This entry belongs to a study of blood T cell repertoires in COVID-19. Study overall: The study drew acute and convalescent COVID-19 samples from the United States, Italy and Spain. T cells, B-cell-depleted T cells, or PBMCs provided the cDNA or gDNA that served as material.

V is TRBV5-4 and J is TRBJ2-7, with D maybe TRBD2 (6 bases). The sequence was collected from a woman aged 55-70 years with acute or convalescent COVID-19. Sequencing was done on a sample of peripheral blood. CDR3 region: CASSLEWGRKEYEQYF. CDR3 nucleotides: TGTGCCAGCAGCTTGGAATGGGGGAGGAAGGAGTACGAGCAGTACTTC.